Listed below are T cell receptor beta chains from one sample, sequenced in a study of ipilimumab plus nivolumab after autologous stem cell transplantation. The repertoire was sequenced with immunoSEQ multiplex PCR; TCRdb's copy has only in-frame clones and lacks some. This repertoire shows tens of thousands of clones, 85% to 95% found once; its top ten account for under 1%. The sequencing used PBMCs, collected in a trial of ipilimumab plus nivolumab as post-transplant consolidation. These receptors originate from a male donor with multiple myeloma. The CDR3 runs from the conserved cysteine through the conserved F or W. The D gene is left open where the match is weak. Part of the rows lack a size; the others show once, few, many or a class for expanded clones.

D: NA
size: NA
V: TRBV7-2
length: 13
J: TRBJ1-1
DNA: TGTGCCAGCAGCTTCACGTGGAACACTGAAGCTTTCTTT
CDR3: CASSFTWNTEAFF

D: TRBD1
size: NA
V: TRBV7-2
length: 15
J: TRBJ1-2
DNA: TGTGCCAGCAGCCCCCGGACAGGGACGAACTATGGCTACACCTTC
CDR3: CASSPRTGTNYGYTF

D: NA
size: NA
V: TRBV6-5
length: 11
J: TRBJ2-2
DNA: TGTGCCAGCAGCCGTCCCGGGGAGCTGTTTTTT
CDR3: CASSRPGELFF

D: NA
size: NA
V: TRBV15
length: 14
J: TRBJ1-2
DNA: TGTGCCACCAGCAGAGATTTGGCTTACTATGGCTACACCTTC
CDR3: CATSRDLAYYGYTF

D: NA
size: NA
V: TRBV5-6
length: 16
J: TRBJ2-6
DNA: TGTGCCAGCAGCTCTAGGCGGGACTCTGGGGCCAACGTCCTGACTTTC
CDR3: CASSSRRDSGANVLTF

D: NA
size: NA
V: TRBV29-1
length: 12
J: TRBJ1-1
DNA: TGCAGCGCATATCAGGAAGGCACTGAAGCTTTCTTT
CDR3: CSAYQEGTEAFF

D: TRBD1
size: NA
V: TRBV7-9
length: 15
J: TRBJ1-1
DNA: TGTGCCAGCAGCTTATGGACAGGGGGCGAAATTGAAGCTTTCTTT
CDR3: CASSLWTGGEIEAFF

D: TRBD2
size: NA
V: TRBV7-8
length: 15
J: TRBJ2-1
DNA: TGTGCCAGCAGCTTAGGCGGGGGGCCGTACAATGAGCAGTTCTTC
CDR3: CASSLGGGPYNEQFF

D: NA
size: NA
V: TRBV9
length: 14
J: TRBJ1-4
DNA: TGTGCCAGCAGCGTAAGCCGCGATAATGAAAAACTGTTTTTT
CDR3: CASSVSRDNEKLFF

D: NA
size: NA
V: TRBV6-6
length: 13
J: TRBJ2-7
DNA: TGTGCCGTTCAGGGCAGGTGGGGTTACGAGCAGTACTTC
CDR3: CAVQGRWGYEQYF

D: NA
size: NA
V: TRBV18
length: 15
J: TRBJ2-3
DNA: TGTGCCAGCTCACCAAACCCAGGGAGCACAGATACGCAGTATTTT
CDR3: CASSPNPGSTDTQYF

D: NA
size: NA
V: TRBV11-2
length: 13
J: TRBJ2-5
DNA: TGTGCCAGCAGCTTTGGCAGACAAGAGACCCAGTACTTC
CDR3: CASSFGRQETQYF

D: NA
size: once
V: TRBV5-1
length: 13
J: TRBJ2-5
DNA: TGCGCCAGCACCCTCCAGGGAGAGGAGACCCAGTACTTC
CDR3: CASTLQGEETQYF

D: NA
size: few
V: TRBV5-4
length: 15
J: TRBJ2-3
DNA: TGTGCCAGCAGTCGAGGGGGGGGGAGGTCAGATACGCAGTATTTT
CDR3: CASSRGGGRSDTQYF

D: NA
size: NA
V: TRBV5-4
length: 12
J: TRBJ2-3
DNA: TGTGCCAGCAGCTTGGTACTCGATACGCAGTATTTT
CDR3: CASSLVLDTQYF

D: NA
size: NA
V: TRBV19
length: 16
J: TRBJ2-1
DNA: TGTGCCAGTAGTACCGGGGACGGTTTACGGTACAATGAGCAGTTCTTC
CDR3: CASSTGDGLRYNEQFF

D: NA
size: NA
V: TRBV27
length: 16
J: TRBJ1-1
DNA: TGTGCCAGCAGTTTATATCCGGGGATCGGGAACACTGAAGCTTTCTTT
CDR3: CASSLYPGIGNTEAFF

D: NA
size: NA
V: TRBV28
length: 15
J: TRBJ1-1
DNA: TGTGCCAGCAGTTTTTTGCAGGCGGTGACCACTGAAGCTTTCTTT
CDR3: CASSFLQAVTTEAFF

D: NA
size: NA
V: TRBV6-5
length: 14
J: TRBJ1-2
DNA: TGTGCCAGCAGTTACGCCGGAACCAACTATGGCTACACCTTC
CDR3: CASSYAGTNYGYTF

D: TRBD2
size: NA
V: TRBV6-5
length: 16
J: TRBJ2-3
DNA: TGTGCCAGCAGTTCCCCGACTAGCGGGAGCACAGATACGCAGTATTTT
CDR3: CASSSPTSGSTDTQYF

D: NA
size: NA
V: TRBV7-2
length: 12
J: TRBJ2-7
DNA: TGTGCCAGCAGCTCCCCGTTTAGCGAGCAGTACTTC
CDR3: CASSSPFSEQYF

D: NA
size: NA
V: TRBV7-9
length: 13
J: TRBJ2-3
DNA: TGTGCCAGCAGCTCAGTGAGCACAGATACGCAGTATTTT
CDR3: CASSSVSTDTQYF

D: TRBD2
size: NA
V: TRBV28
length: 14
J: TRBJ2-7
DNA: TGTGCCAGCGCCATCGGGGGGGCGCTCAACGAGCAGTACTTC
CDR3: CASAIGGALNEQYF

D: TRBD2
size: NA
V: TRBV19
length: 15
J: TRBJ2-2
DNA: TGTGCCAGTAGTCGGACTAGCGGGATAACCGGGGAGCTGTTTTTT
CDR3: CASSRTSGITGELFF

D: NA
size: NA
V: TRBV6-6
length: 16
J: TRBJ2-7
DNA: TGTGCCAGCAGTCCCCCTCCGGGGCAACGATTCTACGAGCAGTACTTC
CDR3: CASSPPPGQRFYEQYF

D: NA
size: NA
V: TRBV6-5
length: 14
J: TRBJ2-1
DNA: TGTGCCAGCAGTGCTAGGGGAAGGTACAATGAGCAGTTCTTC
CDR3: CASSARGRYNEQFF

D: NA
size: NA
V: TRBV9
length: 16
J: TRBJ2-3
DNA: TGTGCCAGCAGCGTAGAGGGGGGGGCTCGCACAGATACGCAGTATTTT
CDR3: CASSVEGGARTDTQYF

D: NA
size: NA
V: TRBV2
length: 13
J: TRBJ2-1
DNA: TGTGCCAGCAGTGAGGCAGATGGTAATGAGCAGTTCTTC
CDR3: CASSEADGNEQFF

D: NA
size: few
V: TRBV2
length: 15
J: TRBJ1-1
DNA: TGTGCCAGCAACCCTCTGGGGGGGCAGAACACTGAAGCTTTCTTT
CDR3: CASNPLGGQNTEAFF

D: TRBD2
size: NA
V: TRBV9
length: 17
J: TRBJ2-3
DNA: TGTGCCAGCAGCGCTCGACTAGCGGGGGGGTTCACAGATACGCAGTATTTT
CDR3: CASSARLAGGFTDTQYF

D: NA
size: NA
V: TRBV29-1
length: 14
J: TRBJ2-3
DNA: TGCAGCGGTGGGGGCCCCATTTCCACAGATACGCAGTATTTT
CDR3: CSGGGPISTDTQYF

D: NA
size: NA
V: TRBV30
length: 12
J: TRBJ1-5
DNA: TGTGCCTGGACCTTCGGACAGAGGCCCCAGCATTTT
CDR3: CAWTFGQRPQHF

D: TRBD2
size: NA
V: TRBV7-6
length: 15
J: TRBJ2-5
DNA: TGTGCCAGCAGCCCCATAGCGGGAATCCGGGAGACCCAGTACTTC
CDR3: CASSPIAGIRETQYF

D: TRBD2
size: NA
V: TRBV7-2
length: 15
J: TRBJ2-3
DNA: TGTGCCAGCAGCGTGGGACTAGCGGGCACAGATACGCAGTATTTT
CDR3: CASSVGLAGTDTQYF

D: NA
size: once
V: TRBV9
length: 15
J: TRBJ2-1
DNA: TGTGCCAGCAGCGCGGGACCACCCGTCCACAATGAGCAGTTCTTC
CDR3: CASSAGPPVHNEQFF

D: NA
size: NA
V: TRBV2
length: 12
J: TRBJ1-1
DNA: TGTGCCAGCAGTGAAAGTGGCTCTGAAGCTTTCTTT
CDR3: CASSESGSEAFF

D: NA
size: once
V: TRBV9
length: 15
J: TRBJ1-1
DNA: TGTGCCAGCAGCGTAGTCGAAAGCAAGGGCACTGAAGCTTTCTTT
CDR3: CASSVVESKGTEAFF

D: NA
size: NA
V: TRBV7-6
length: 13
J: TRBJ2-7
DNA: TGTGCCAGCAGCTTAGGTTGGCCCTACGAGCAGTACTTC
CDR3: CASSLGWPYEQYF

D: NA
size: NA
V: TRBV18
length: 13
J: TRBJ1-5
DNA: TGTGCCAGCTCACCACGTCGCAATCAGCCCCAGCATTTT
CDR3: CASSPRRNQPQHF

D: TRBD1
size: NA
V: TRBV6-1
length: 13
J: TRBJ1-6
DNA: TGTGCCAGCCGGGACAGACTTAATTCACCCCTCCACTTT
CDR3: CASRDRLNSPLHF

D: NA
size: NA
V: TRBV18
length: 13
J: TRBJ1-2
DNA: TGTGCCAGCTCCCCTGGAAGTCTCTATGGCTACACCTTC
CDR3: CASSPGSLYGYTF

D: NA
size: NA
V: TRBV4-2
length: 14
J: TRBJ2-3
DNA: TGTGCCAGCAGCCAGTACGGAAGCACAGATACGCAGTATTTT
CDR3: CASSQYGSTDTQYF

D: NA
size: NA
V: TRBV28
length: 14
J: TRBJ1-1
DNA: TGTGCCAGCAGCCTCCTTACGAGGAACACTGAAGCTTTCTTT
CDR3: CASSLLTRNTEAFF

D: NA
size: NA
V: TRBV4-3
length: 16
J: TRBJ2-7
DNA: TGCGCCAGCAGCCAAGGAACGTCGGGGTTACCCTACGAGCAGTACTTC
CDR3: CASSQGTSGLPYEQYF

D: NA
size: NA
V: TRBV7-8
length: 12
J: TRBJ2-1
DNA: TGTGCCAGCAGCCTCGGGGGTGGGGAGCAGTTCTTC
CDR3: CASSLGGGEQFF

D: NA
size: NA
V: TRBV6-5
length: 13
J: TRBJ1-6
DNA: TGTGCCAGCAGTTACTTTGAGGATTCACCCCTCCACTTT
CDR3: CASSYFEDSPLHF

D: NA
size: NA
V: TRBV18
length: 15
J: TRBJ2-3
DNA: TGTGCCAGCTCACCCTACCGCGCTAGCACAGATACGCAGTATTTT
CDR3: CASSPYRASTDTQYF

D: TRBD1
size: NA
V: TRBV28
length: 14
J: TRBJ1-2
DNA: TGTGCCAGCAGTTCTACCGGGACAGGGGGCACGTACACCTTC
CDR3: CASSSTGTGGTYTF

D: NA
size: NA
V: TRBV19
length: 14
J: TRBJ2-3
DNA: TGTGCCAGTAGTATACGCCCCACGTCCAATACGCAGTATTTT
CDR3: CASSIRPTSNTQYF

D: NA
size: once
V: TRBV6-1
length: 15
J: TRBJ2-2
DNA: TGTGCCAGCAGTGTGAGGGAGGGGGCCACCGGGGAGCTGTTTTTT
CDR3: CASSVREGATGELFF

D: TRBD1
size: NA
V: TRBV19
length: 19
J: TRBJ1-5
DNA: TGTGCCAGTAGTATCCGGGGCCCCGGGACAGGGGGTAGCAATCAGCCCCAGCATTTT
CDR3: CASSIRGPGTGGSNQPQHF

D: TRBD2
size: NA
V: TRBV9
length: 15
J: TRBJ2-7
DNA: TGTGCCAGCAGTTCAAGCGGGGGCCCTATCTACGAGCAGTACTTC
CDR3: CASSSSGGPIYEQYF

D: TRBD1
size: NA
V: TRBV18
length: 17
J: TRBJ2-1
DNA: TGTGCCAGCTCACACGTAAAAAGGACAGGGGGCAACAATGAGCAGTTCTTC
CDR3: CASSHVKRTGGNNEQFF

D: TRBD1
size: NA
V: TRBV28
length: 17
J: TRBJ1-3
DNA: TGTGCCAGCAGCGGAGGACGATGGACAGGGGCTGGAAACACCATATATTTT
CDR3: CASSGGRWTGAGNTIYF